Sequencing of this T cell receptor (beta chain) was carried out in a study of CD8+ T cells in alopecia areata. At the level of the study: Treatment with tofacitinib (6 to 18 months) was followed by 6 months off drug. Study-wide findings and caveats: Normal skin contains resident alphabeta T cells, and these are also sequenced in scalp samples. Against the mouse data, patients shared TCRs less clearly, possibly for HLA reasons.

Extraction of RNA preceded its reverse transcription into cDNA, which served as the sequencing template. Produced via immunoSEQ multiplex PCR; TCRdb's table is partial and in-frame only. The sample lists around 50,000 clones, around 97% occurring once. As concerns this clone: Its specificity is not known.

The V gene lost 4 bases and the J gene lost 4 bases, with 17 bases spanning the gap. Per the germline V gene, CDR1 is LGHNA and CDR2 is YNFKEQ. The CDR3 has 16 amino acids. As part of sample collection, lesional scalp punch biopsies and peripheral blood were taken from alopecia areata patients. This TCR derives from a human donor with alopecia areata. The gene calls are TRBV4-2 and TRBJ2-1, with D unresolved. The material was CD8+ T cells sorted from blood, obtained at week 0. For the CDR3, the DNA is TGTGCCAGCAGCCGCCCGGCCGGACCGGTATACAATGAGCAGTTCTTC. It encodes CASSRPAGPVYNEQFF.